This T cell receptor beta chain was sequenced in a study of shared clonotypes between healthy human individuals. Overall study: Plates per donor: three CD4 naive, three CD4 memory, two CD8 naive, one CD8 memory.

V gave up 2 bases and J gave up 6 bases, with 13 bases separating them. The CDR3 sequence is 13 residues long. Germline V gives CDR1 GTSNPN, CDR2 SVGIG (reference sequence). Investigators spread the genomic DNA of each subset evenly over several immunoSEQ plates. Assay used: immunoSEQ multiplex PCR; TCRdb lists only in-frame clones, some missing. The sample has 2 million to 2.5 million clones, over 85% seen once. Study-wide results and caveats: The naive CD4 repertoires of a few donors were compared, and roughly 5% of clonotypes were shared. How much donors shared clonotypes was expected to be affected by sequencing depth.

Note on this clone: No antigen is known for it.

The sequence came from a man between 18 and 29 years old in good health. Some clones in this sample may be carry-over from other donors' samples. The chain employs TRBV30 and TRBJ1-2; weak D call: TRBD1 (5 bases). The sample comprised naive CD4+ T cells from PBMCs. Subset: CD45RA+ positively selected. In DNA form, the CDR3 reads TGTGCCTGGAGTTGGGGCTATCAGAATGGCTACACCTTC. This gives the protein CAWSWGYQNGYTF.